Below are 3 T cell receptor beta chains sequenced from a single sample in a study of T cell responses to AZD1222 COVID-19 vaccine. The data were produced by immunoSEQ multiplex PCR, yet TCRdb's version contains in-frame clones alone and is incomplete. The repertoire holds over 100,000 clones, around 90% seen once, with 1.1% in the top ten. The specimen comprised peripheral blood, sampled 28 days after the second AZD1222 dose. These receptors all come from an adult who received the AZD1222 COVID-19 vaccine.

V gene TRBV27 combines with J gene TRBJ2-5; maybe TRBD1 (6 bases). Germline CDR1 is MNHEY and CDR2 is SMNVEV (reference sequence). Trimming took off 2 bases at V and 7 bases at J, with 17 bases between the two ends. CDR3 length: 15 residues. The CDR3 coding sequence is TGTGCCAGCAGTTTAAGGGATGGCAGGGGAGCGACCCAGTACTTC. Residues: CASSLRDGRGATQYF.

The CDR3 loop is CASSSPGQTNPYEQYF. CDR3 DNA: TGTGCCAGCAGTTCACCGGGACAGACTAACCCCTACGAGCAGTACTTC. The chain links TRBV28 to TRBJ2-7; 7 nucleotides line up with TRBD1. The CDR3 has 16 residues. CDR1 and CDR2 (germline): MDHEN, SYDVKM. V shed 4 bases and J 2 bases; nucleotides not matched to a gene: 11.

This chain links TRBV7-6 with TRBJ1-2; TRBD1 might be the D (6 bases). Trimming shortened V by 5 bases and J by 6 bases, and 13 bases separated the two germline ends. The CDR3 is 13 amino acids. Germline lookup yields CDR1 SGHVS and CDR2 FNYEAQ. The CDR3 protein is CASSRLAGDGYTF. The CDR3, as DNA: TGTGCCAGCAGCCGTTTGGCAGGGGATGGCTACACCTTC.